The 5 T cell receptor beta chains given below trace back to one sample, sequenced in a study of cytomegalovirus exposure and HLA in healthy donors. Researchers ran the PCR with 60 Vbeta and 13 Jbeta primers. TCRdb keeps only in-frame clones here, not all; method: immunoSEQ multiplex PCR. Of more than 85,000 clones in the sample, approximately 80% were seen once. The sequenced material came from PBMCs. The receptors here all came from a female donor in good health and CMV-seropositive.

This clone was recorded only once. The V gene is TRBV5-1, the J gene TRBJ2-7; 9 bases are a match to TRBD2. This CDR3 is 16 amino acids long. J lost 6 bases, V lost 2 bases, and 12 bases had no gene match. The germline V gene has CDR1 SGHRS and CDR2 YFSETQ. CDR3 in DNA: TGCGCCAGCAGCTTAAGAGGCGGGAGGGCCGGTTTCGAGCAGTACTTC. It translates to CASSLRGGRAGFEQYF.

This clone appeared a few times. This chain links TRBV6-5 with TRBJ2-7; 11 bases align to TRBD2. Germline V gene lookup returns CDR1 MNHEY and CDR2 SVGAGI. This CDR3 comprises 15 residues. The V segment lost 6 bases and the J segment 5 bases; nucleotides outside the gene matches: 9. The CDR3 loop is CASRTLSGGVDEQYF. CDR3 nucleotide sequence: TGTGCCAGCAGAACCCTTAGCGGGGGGGTGGACGAGCAGTACTTC.

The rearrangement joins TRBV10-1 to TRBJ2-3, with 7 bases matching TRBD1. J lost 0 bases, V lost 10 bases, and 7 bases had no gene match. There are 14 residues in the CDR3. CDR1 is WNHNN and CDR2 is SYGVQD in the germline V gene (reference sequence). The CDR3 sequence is CATSQTGSTDTQYF. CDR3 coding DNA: TGCGCCACAAGCCAGACAGGGAGCACAGATACGCAGTATTTT.

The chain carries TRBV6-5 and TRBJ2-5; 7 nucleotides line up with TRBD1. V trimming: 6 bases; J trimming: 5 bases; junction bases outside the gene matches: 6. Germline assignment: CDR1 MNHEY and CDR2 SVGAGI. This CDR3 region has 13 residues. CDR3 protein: CASSPQGLETQYF. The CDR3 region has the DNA TGTGCCAGCAGCCCACAGGGGTTGGAGACCCAGTACTTC.

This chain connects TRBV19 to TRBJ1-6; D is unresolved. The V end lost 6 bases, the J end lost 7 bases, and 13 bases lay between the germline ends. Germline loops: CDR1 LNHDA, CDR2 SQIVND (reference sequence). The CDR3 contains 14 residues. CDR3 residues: CASSTGILNSPLHF. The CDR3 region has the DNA TGTGCCAGTAGCACCGGGATACTCAATTCACCCCTCCACTTT.